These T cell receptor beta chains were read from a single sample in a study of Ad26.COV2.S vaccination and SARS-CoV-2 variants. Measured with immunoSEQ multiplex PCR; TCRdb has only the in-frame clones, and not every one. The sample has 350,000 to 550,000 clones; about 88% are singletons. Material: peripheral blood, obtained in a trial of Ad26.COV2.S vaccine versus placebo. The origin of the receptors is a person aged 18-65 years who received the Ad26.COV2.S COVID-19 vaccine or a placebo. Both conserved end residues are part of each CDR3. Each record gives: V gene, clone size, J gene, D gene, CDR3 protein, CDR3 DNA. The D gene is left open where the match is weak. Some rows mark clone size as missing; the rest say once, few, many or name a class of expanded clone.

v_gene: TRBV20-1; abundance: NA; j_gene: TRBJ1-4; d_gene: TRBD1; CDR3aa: CSASAPGQGNEKLFF; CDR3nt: TGCAGTGCTAGTGCTCCGGGACAGGGGAATGAAAAACTGTTTTTT
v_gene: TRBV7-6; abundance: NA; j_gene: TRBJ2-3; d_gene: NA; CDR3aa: CASSLMGLGNGDTQYF; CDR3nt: TGTGCCAGCAGCTTAATGGGACTTGGGAACGGGGATACGCAGTATTTT
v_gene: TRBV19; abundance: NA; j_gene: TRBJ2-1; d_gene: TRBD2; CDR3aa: CASSPRGGGIFSYNEQFF; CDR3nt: TGTGCCAGTAGTCCTCGGGGCGGGGGGATCTTTAGTTACAATGAGCAGTTCTTC
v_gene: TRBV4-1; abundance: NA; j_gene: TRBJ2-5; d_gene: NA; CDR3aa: CASSLARGETQYF; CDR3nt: TGCGCCAGCAGCCTCGCGAGGGGGGAGACCCAGTACTTC
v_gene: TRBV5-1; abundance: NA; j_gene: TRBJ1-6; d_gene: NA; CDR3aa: CASSLWESRASPLHF; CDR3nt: TGCGCCAGCAGCCTATGGGAATCGAGGGCATCACCCCTCCACTTT
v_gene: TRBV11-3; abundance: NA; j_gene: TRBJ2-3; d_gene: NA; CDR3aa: CASRDSGGTDTQYF; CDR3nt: TGTGCCAGCAGGGACAGCGGCGGCACAGATACGCAGTATTTT
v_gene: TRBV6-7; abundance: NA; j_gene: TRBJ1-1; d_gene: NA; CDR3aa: CASSTYRSENTEAFF; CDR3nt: TGTGCCAGCAGTACCTACAGGTCCGAGAACACTGAAGCTTTCTTT
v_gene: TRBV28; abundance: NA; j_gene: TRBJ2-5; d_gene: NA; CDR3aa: CASSWGAGIETQYF; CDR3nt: TGTGCCAGCAGTTGGGGGGCAGGGATAGAGACCCAGTACTTC
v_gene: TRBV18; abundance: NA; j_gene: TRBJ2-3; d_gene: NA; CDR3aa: CASSPPNPDTQYF; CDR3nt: TGTGCCAGCTCACCACCGAACCCGGATACGCAGTATTTT
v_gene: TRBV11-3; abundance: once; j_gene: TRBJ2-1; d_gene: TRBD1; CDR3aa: CASSSGQGTYNEQFF; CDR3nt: TGTGCCAGCAGTTCTGGACAGGGTACATACAATGAGCAGTTCTTC
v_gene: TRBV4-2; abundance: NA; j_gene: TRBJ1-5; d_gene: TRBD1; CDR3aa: CASSQDPMTGFPQPQHF; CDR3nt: TGTGCCAGCAGCCAAGATCCCATGACAGGGTTTCCCCAGCCCCAGCATTTT
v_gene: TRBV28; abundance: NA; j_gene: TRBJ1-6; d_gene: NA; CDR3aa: CASSFQDYYNSPLHF; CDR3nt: TGTGCCAGCAGTTTTCAGGATTACTATAATTCACCCCTCCACTTT
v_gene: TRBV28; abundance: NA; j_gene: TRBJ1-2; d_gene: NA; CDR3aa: CASTLDLGPYGYTF; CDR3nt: TGTGCCAGCACTCTAGACTTGGGCCCGTATGGCTACACCTTC
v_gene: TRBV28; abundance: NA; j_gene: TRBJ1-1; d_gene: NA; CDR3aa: CASSSRSLVAEAFF; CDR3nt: TGTGCCAGCAGTTCGCGGAGTTTAGTGGCTGAAGCTTTCTTT
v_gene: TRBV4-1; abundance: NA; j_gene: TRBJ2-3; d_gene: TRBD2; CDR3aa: CASSQKLSGRAVDTQYF; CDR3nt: TGCGCCAGCAGCCAAAAACTTAGCGGGAGGGCGGTTGATACGCAGTATTTT
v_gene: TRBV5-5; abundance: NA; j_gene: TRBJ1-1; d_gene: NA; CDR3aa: CASSLEPRPKGYAFF; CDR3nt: TGTGCCAGCAGCTTGGAACCCAGGCCGAAGGGGTATGCTTTCTTT